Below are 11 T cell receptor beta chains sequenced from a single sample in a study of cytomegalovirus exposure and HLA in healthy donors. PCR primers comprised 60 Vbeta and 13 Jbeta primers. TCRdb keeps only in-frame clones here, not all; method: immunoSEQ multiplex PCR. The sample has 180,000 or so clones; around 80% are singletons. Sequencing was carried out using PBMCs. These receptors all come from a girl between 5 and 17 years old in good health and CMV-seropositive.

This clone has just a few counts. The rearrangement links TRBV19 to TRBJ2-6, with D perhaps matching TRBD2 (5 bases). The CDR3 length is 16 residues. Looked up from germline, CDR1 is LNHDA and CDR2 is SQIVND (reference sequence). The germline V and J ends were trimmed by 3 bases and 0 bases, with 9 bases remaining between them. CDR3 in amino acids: CASSMEVFSGANVLTF. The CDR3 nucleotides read TGTGCCAGTAGTATGGAGGTTTTCTCTGGGGCCAACGTCCTGACTTTC.

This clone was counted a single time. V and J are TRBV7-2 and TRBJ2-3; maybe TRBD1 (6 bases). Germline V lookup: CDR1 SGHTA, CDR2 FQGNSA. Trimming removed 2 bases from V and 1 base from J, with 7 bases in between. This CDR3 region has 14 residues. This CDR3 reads CASSLKGGTDTQYF. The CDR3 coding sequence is TGTGCCAGCAGCTTAAAGGGGGGCACAGATACGCAGTATTTT.

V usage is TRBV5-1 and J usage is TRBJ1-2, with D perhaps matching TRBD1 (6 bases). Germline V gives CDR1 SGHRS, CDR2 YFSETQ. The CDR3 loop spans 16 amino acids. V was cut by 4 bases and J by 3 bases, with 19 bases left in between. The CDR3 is CASSGGSTDSHYGYTF. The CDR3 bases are TGCGCCAGCAGCGGGGGTTCGACGGACAGTCACTATGGCTACACCTTC. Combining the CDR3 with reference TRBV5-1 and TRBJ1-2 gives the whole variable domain KAGVTQTPRYLIKTRGQQVTLSCSPISGHRSVSWYQQTPGQGLQFLFEYFSETQRNKGNFPGRFSGRQFSNSRSEMNVSTLELGDSALYLCASSGGSTDSHYGYTFGSGTRLTVV.

CDR3 in amino acids: CAISESRGGLNTGELFF. The DNA of the CDR3 is TGTGCCATCAGTGAGTCCCGGGGTGGACTGAACACCGGGGAGCTGTTTTTT. The chain couples TRBV10-3 to TRBJ2-2; TRBD2 might be the D (5 bases). The CDR3 has 17 residues. Germline lookup yields CDR1 ENHRY and CDR2 SYGVKD. Trimming pared 0 bases from V and 1 base from J, leaving 12 bases between.

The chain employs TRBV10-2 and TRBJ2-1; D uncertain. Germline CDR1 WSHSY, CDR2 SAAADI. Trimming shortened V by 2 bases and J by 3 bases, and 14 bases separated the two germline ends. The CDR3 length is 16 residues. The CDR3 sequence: CASSEIGGTIYNEQFF. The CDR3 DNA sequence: TGCGCCAGCAGTGAGATTGGCGGTACGATCTACAATGAGCAGTTCTTC.

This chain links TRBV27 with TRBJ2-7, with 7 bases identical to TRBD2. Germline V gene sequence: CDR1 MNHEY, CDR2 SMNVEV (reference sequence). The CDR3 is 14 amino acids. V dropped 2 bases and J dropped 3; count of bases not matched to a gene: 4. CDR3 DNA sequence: TGTGCCAGCAGTTTACGACGGGAGGTCTACGAGCAGTACTTC. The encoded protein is CASSLRREVYEQYF.

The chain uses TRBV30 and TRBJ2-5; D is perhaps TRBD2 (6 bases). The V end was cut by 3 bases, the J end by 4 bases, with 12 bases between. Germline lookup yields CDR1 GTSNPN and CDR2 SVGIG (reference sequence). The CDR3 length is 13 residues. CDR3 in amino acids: CAWSPGRSETQYF. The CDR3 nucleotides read TGTGCCTGGAGCCCAGGGAGGTCAGAGACCCAGTACTTC.

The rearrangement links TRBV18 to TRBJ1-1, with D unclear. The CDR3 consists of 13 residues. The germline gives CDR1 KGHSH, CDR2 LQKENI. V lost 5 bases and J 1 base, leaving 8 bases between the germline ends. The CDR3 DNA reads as TGTGCCAGCTCAGGCGGTGCGAACACTGAAGCTTTCTTT. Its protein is CASSGGANTEAFF.

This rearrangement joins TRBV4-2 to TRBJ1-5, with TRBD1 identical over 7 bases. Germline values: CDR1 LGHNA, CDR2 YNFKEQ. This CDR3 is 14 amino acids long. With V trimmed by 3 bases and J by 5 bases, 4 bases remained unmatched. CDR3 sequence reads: CASSQPDRDQPQHF. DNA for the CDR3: TGTGCCAGCAGCCAGCCTGACAGGGATCAGCCCCAGCATTTT.

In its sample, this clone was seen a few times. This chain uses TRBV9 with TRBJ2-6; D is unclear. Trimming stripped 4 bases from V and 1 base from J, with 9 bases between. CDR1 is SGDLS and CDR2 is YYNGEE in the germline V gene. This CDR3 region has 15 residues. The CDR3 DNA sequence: TGTGCCAGCAGCCGTACATTATCTGGGGCCAACGTCCTGACTTTC. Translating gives CASSRTLSGANVLTF.

CDR3 loop: CASSLGLAEFF. CDR3 nucleotides: TGTGCCAGCAGCTTGGGGTTAGCGGAGTTCTTC. The genes are TRBV5-4 and TRBJ2-1, with D tentatively TRBD2 (6 bases). The germline CDR1 and CDR2 sequences are SGHNT and YYREEE (reference sequence). The ends were cut back, 0 bases at V and 14 bases at J, with 9 bases in the middle. The CDR3 totals 11 residues.